This is a list of T cell receptor beta chains from one sample in a study of blood T cell repertoires in COVID-19. Produced via immunoSEQ multiplex PCR; TCRdb's table is partial and in-frame only. The profile shows some 260,000 clones, about four fifths of them singletons. The sample consisted of peripheral blood. The receptors originated from a man older than 75 with acute or convalescent COVID-19. Each CDR3 is given with its conserved first and last residue. D genes are given only for firm matches. Clone size is not always given. Where it is, it says once, few, many or a class for expanded clones.

size: .
V: TRBV6-2/TRBV6-3
D: TRBD1
J: TRBJ1-1
CDR3: CASSQTGGSTEAFF
DNA: TGTGCCAGCAGCCAGACAGGGGGGAGCACTGAAGCTTTCTTT

size: .
V: TRBV24-1
D: .
J: TRBJ2-6
CDR3: CATSDVTGKAGANVLTF
DNA: TGTGCCACCAGTGATGTCACAGGGAAGGCCGGGGCCAACGTCCTGACTTTC

size: .
V: TRBV6-2/TRBV6-3
D: TRBD2
J: TRBJ2-1
CDR3: CASSSPGLADSYNEQFF
DNA: TGTGCCAGCAGTTCCCCCGGACTAGCGGACTCCTACAATGAGCAGTTCTTC

size: .
V: TRBV28
D: .
J: TRBJ2-2
CDR3: CASSLWRKADTGELFF
DNA: TGTGCCAGCAGTTTATGGAGGAAAGCCGACACCGGGGAGCTGTTTTTT

size: .
V: TRBV9
D: TRBD1
J: TRBJ1-4
CDR3: CASSPPGQVSNEKLFF
DNA: TGTGCCAGCAGCCCTCCGGGACAGGTGTCTAATGAAAAACTGTTTTTT

size: .
V: TRBV19
D: .
J: TRBJ1-2
CDR3: CASRYGPSRQGYGYTF
DNA: TGTGCCAGTAGATATGGTCCCTCCCGGCAGGGCTATGGCTACACCTTC

size: .
V: TRBV7-9
D: TRBD2
J: TRBJ2-3
CDR3: CASSLVGTSGVPGTQYF
DNA: TGTGCCAGCAGCTTAGTGGGGACTAGCGGGGTCCCCGGTACGCAGTATTTT

size: .
V: TRBV7-2
D: TRBD1
J: TRBJ2-1
CDR3: CASSFQSGQALNEQFF
DNA: TGTGCCAGCAGCTTTCAATCGGGACAGGCCCTTAATGAGCAGTTCTTC

size: .
V: TRBV11-2
D: TRBD1
J: TRBJ2-7
CDR3: CASSPRTGITYEQYF
DNA: TGTGCCAGCAGCCCAAGGACAGGGATTACCTACGAGCAGTACTTC

size: .
V: TRBV5-1
D: TRBD1
J: TRBJ1-4
CDR3: CASSLSGGSNEKLFF
DNA: TGCGCCAGCAGCTTGTCAGGGGGTTCTAATGAAAAACTGTTTTTT

size: few
V: TRBV2
D: TRBD2
J: TRBJ2-7
CDR3: CASSGELAGLAEQYF
DNA: TGTGCCAGCAGTGGGGAACTAGCGGGGCTTGCGGAGCAGTACTTC

size: .
V: TRBV28
D: .
J: TRBJ1-2
CDR3: CASSLPGGQGVRSPVNGYTF
DNA: TGTGCCAGCAGTCTCCCCGGGGGGCAGGGTGTAAGGTCTCCCGTGAATGGCTACACCTTC

size: once
V: TRBV18
D: .
J: TRBJ1-1
CDR3: CASSRGQNTEAFF
DNA: TGTGCCAGCTCACGAGGGCAGAACACTGAAGCTTTCTTT

size: .
V: TRBV2
D: TRBD1
J: TRBJ1-5
CDR3: CASGSRGTQPQHF
DNA: TGTGCCAGCGGTTCCAGGGGGACCCAGCCCCAGCATTTT

size: .
V: TRBV5-5
D: .
J: TRBJ1-4
CDR3: CASSSSPRGGEKLFF
DNA: TGTGCCAGCAGCTCCTCCCCAAGGGGCGGTGAAAAACTGTTTTTT

size: .
V: TRBV5-1
D: .
J: TRBJ2-3
CDR3: CASSLPGALSDTQYF
DNA: TGCGCCAGCAGCTTGCCAGGGGCTTTGTCAGATACGCAGTATTTT

size: .
V: TRBV25-1
D: TRBD1
J: TRBJ1-5
CDR3: CASSESGQGFNQPQHF
DNA: TGTGCCAGCAGTGAGTCCGGACAGGGGTTTAATCAGCCCCAGCATTTT

size: .
V: TRBV9
D: TRBD2
J: TRBJ2-1
CDR3: CASSVALSSGRSSSSYNEQFF
DNA: TGTGCCAGCAGCGTAGCCCTCTCTAGCGGGCGCTCTAGTAGCTCCTACAATGAGCAGTTCTTC

size: once
V: TRBV3-1/TRBV3-2
D: TRBD2
J: TRBJ2-3
CDR3: CASSRTGGQDTQYF
DNA: TGTGCCAGCAGCCGGACGGGAGGGCAAGATACGCAGTATTTT

size: .
V: TRBV13
D: .
J: TRBJ2-1
CDR3: CASSLGGSSSYNEQFF
DNA: TGTGCCAGCAGCTTAGGCGGTTCCTCCTCCTACAATGAGCAGTTCTTC

size: .
V: TRBV19
D: .
J: TRBJ2-2
CDR3: CASSKPGLNTGELFF
DNA: TGTGCCAGTAGTAAGCCGGGACTCAACACCGGGGAGCTGTTTTTT

size: .
V: TRBV4-1
D: TRBD1
J: TRBJ1-2
CDR3: CASSQGDRVDGYTF
DNA: TGCGCCAGCAGCCAGGGGGACAGGGTGGATGGCTACACCTTC

size: .
V: TRBV4-2
D: .
J: TRBJ1-1
CDR3: CASTQLWGRADTEAFF
DNA: TGTGCCAGCACCCAACTGTGGGGCAGGGCGGACACTGAAGCTTTCTTT

size: .
V: TRBV14
D: TRBD1
J: TRBJ2-3
CDR3: CASSQIQGDTQYF
DNA: TGTGCCAGCAGCCAGATACAGGGGGATACGCAGTATTTT

size: .
V: TRBV7-2
D: TRBD2
J: TRBJ2-1
CDR3: CASSLALSGGQGEQFF
DNA: TGTGCCAGCAGCTTAGCGCTCAGCGGGGGGCAGGGTGAGCAGTTCTTC

size: .
V: TRBV7-3
D: TRBD2
J: TRBJ2-3
CDR3: CASSLTGKDGRFKDTQYF
DNA: TGTGCCAGCAGCTTAACGGGAAAGGACGGGAGGTTTAAAGATACGCAGTATTTT

size: .
V: TRBV27
D: TRBD1
J: TRBJ2-1
CDR3: CASRGQGAPKEQFF
DNA: TGTGCCAGCAGAGGACAGGGGGCGCCGAAAGAGCAGTTCTTC

size: .
V: TRBV4-1
D: .
J: TRBJ1-6
CDR3: CASSQERRRSSYNSPLHF
DNA: TGCGCCAGCAGCCAAGAGCGGCGGCGGAGCTCCTATAATTCACCCCTCCACTTT

size: .
V: TRBV24-1
D: .
J: TRBJ1-2
CDR3: CATSETGEGSYGYTF
DNA: TGTGCCACCAGTGAAACTGGGGAGGGGTCCTATGGCTACACCTTC

size: .
V: TRBV25-1
D: .
J: TRBJ1-2
CDR3: CAKRVEGVYGYTF
DNA: TGTGCCAAAAGGGTGGAGGGTGTATATGGCTACACCTTC

size: .
V: TRBV6-5
D: .
J: TRBJ1-2
CDR3: CASSYSGRANYGYTF
DNA: TGTGCCAGCAGTTACTCGGGCAGAGCTAACTATGGCTACACCTTC

size: .
V: TRBV3-1/TRBV3-2
D: TRBD2
J: TRBJ2-3
CDR3: CASSQGAGRADTQYF
DNA: TGTGCCAGCAGCCAAGGAGCGGGGAGAGCAGATACGCAGTATTTT

size: once
V: TRBV10-3
D: TRBD2
J: TRBJ2-1
CDR3: CAISGRGGAAYNEQFF
DNA: TGTGCCATCAGTGGTCGCGGGGGGGCTGCCTACAATGAGCAGTTCTTC

size: .
V: TRBV27
D: .
J: TRBJ1-6
CDR3: CASSFYDSTYNSPLHF
DNA: TGTGCCAGCAGTTTCTACGACAGCACCTATAATTCACCCCTCCACTTT

size: few
V: TRBV28
D: .
J: TRBJ2-7
CDR3: CASSSPAPGHEQYF
DNA: TGTGCCAGCAGTTCCCCCGCTCCAGGGCACGAGCAGTACTTC